The 20 T cell receptor beta chains below come from one sample, sequenced in a study of T cell responses to AZD1222 COVID-19 vaccine. Measured with immunoSEQ multiplex PCR; TCRdb has only the in-frame clones, and not every one. Among around 110,000 clones listed, roughly 88% were seen once. The sequenced sample was peripheral blood, obtained on day 0 of MenACWY control vaccination. The source is an adult in good health.

The V call is TRBV20-1, the J call TRBJ1-5; D possibly corresponds to TRBD1 (5 bases). V lost 3 bases and J 11 bases, leaving 14 bases between the germline ends. The CDR3 is made up of 12 amino acids. Germline V gene sequence: CDR1 DFQATT, CDR2 SNEGSKA (reference sequence). CDR3 sequence reads: CSASPNLGAQHF. As DNA, the CDR3 is TGCAGTGCTAGTCCGAACCTGGGGGCCCAGCATTTT.

The rearrangement joins TRBV5-1 to TRBJ2-7, with 8 bases identical to TRBD2. CDR1 is SGHRS and CDR2 is YFSETQ in the germline V gene. The V and J ends lost 4 bases and 6 bases, in that order; junction bases with no gene match: 9. The CDR3 contains 14 residues. The CDR3 coding sequence is TGCGCCAGCAGCCTGCGGTCGGGGGGGAGCGAGCAGTACTTC. Its protein is CASSLRSGGSEQYF.

The chain has TRBV12-3 or TRBV12-4 and TRBJ1-5, with 8 bases that match TRBD1. With 6 bases clipped from V and 6 bases from J, the junction kept 4 bases outside the gene matches. CDR3 length equals 13 residues. CDR3 bases: TGTGCCAGCAGAGGACAGGGCATTCAGCCCCAGCATTTT. The encoded protein is CASRGQGIQPQHF.

The chain combines TRBV5-1 with TRBJ1-5; D gene ambiguous. CDR3 length equals 13 residues. Germline V gene data show CDR1 as SGHRS and CDR2 as YFSETQ. V gave up 2 bases and J gave up 1 base, with 4 bases separating them. This CDR3 reads CASSFGSNQPQHF. The CDR3 nucleotides are TGCGCCAGCAGCTTTGGCAGCAATCAGCCCCAGCATTTT.

The chain recombines TRBV15 with TRBJ1-2; D possibly corresponds to TRBD1 (5 bases). In germline, CDR1 is LNHNV, CDR2 YYDKDF (reference sequence). The CDR3 runs to 18 residues. V gave up 1 base and J gave up 3 bases, with 21 bases separating them. For the CDR3, the DNA is TGTGCCACCAGCAGAGCTACCCTTAGGGGAAGAGAAGACTATGGCTACACCTTC. It is translated as CATSRATLRGREDYGYTF.

The gene calls are TRBV27 and TRBJ1-1; TRBD1 might be the D (6 bases). This CDR3 has 15 amino acids. V was pared by 5 bases and J by 11 bases, with 24 bases between. Germline CDR1 is MNHEY and CDR2 is SMNVEV (reference sequence). CDR3 DNA: TGTGCCAGCAGTCACGGACAGATCCTTTCCCCTGGGGCTTTCTTT. Translated: CASSHGQILSPGAFF.

The rearrangement links TRBV9 to TRBJ2-2; 8 bases match TRBD1. The V and J ends lost 3 bases and 4 bases, in that order; junction bases with no gene match: 5. CDR3 size: 15 residues. Germline lookup yields CDR1 SGDLS and CDR2 YYNGEE. The CDR3 here is CASSAQTGVTGELFF. For the CDR3, the DNA is TGTGCCAGCAGCGCCCAGACAGGGGTCACCGGGGAGCTGTTTTTT.

The CDR3 protein is CASSAGTIWQPLHF. The CDR3 nucleotides are TGTGCCAGCAGCGCAGGGACAATTTGGCAACCCCTCCACTTT. V and J are TRBV11-2 and TRBJ1-6, with D possibly being TRBD1 (6 bases). This CDR3 is built from 14 residues. The V gene's germline CDR1 is SGHAT and CDR2 FQNNGV. Trimming pared 5 bases from V and 12 bases from J, leaving 17 bases between.

The gene calls are TRBV4-2 and TRBJ1-2; D unclear. The germline V and J ends were trimmed by 6 bases and 5 bases, with 7 bases remaining between them. The CDR3 is made up of 11 amino acids. Germline CDR1 is LGHNA and CDR2 is YNFKEQ. CDR3 in amino acids: CASSQEYGYTF. CDR3 DNA sequence: TGTGCCAGCAGTCAGGAGTATGGCTACACCTTC.

The chain is built from TRBV18 and TRBJ1-1, with D unresolved. The germline V and J ends were trimmed by 5 bases and 0 bases, with 13 bases remaining between them. CDR1 and CDR2 from the germline V gene are KGHSH and LQKENI. The CDR3 is made up of 15 amino acids. CDR3 protein: CASSDDLGMNTEAFF. In DNA form, the CDR3 reads TGTGCCAGCTCAGACGACTTAGGGATGAACACTGAAGCTTTCTTT. Complete variable domain (other parts from reference TRBV18 and TRBJ1-1): NAGVMQNPRHLVRRRGQEARLRCSPMKGHSHVYWYRQLPEEGLKFMVYLQKENIIDESGMPKERFSAEFPKEGPSILRIQQVVRGDSAAYFCASSDDLGMNTEAFFGQGTRLTVV.

This chain connects TRBV7-6 to TRBJ1-1, with D unresolved. This CDR3 has 13 residues. The germline CDR1 and CDR2 sequences are SGHVS and FNYEAQ. Trimming left V 5 bases short and J 1 base short, with 8 bases between. The CDR3 DNA sequence: TGTGCCAGCAGCACGGACCGGAACACTGAAGCTTTCTTT. Amino acids: CASSTDRNTEAFF. The full variable domain, its missing parts supplied by reference TRBV7-6 and TRBJ1-1, is GAGVSQSPRYKVTKRGQDVALRCDPISGHVSLYWYRQALGQGPEFLTYFNYEAQQDKSGLPNDRFSAERPEGSISTLTIQRTEQRDSAMYRCASSTDRNTEAFFGQGTRLTVV.

V and J are TRBV5-1 and TRBJ2-3, with 15 bases fitting TRBD2. The CDR3 covers 17 residues. Trimming removed 4 bases from V and 3 bases from J; junction bases left unmatched: 6. CDR1 is SGHRS and CDR2 is YFSETQ in the germline V gene. The DNA of the CDR3 is TGCGCCAGCAGCCCGGGAGGACTAGCGGGAGGGACAGATACGCAGTATTTT. Its protein is CASSPGGLAGGTDTQYF. Based on the CDR3 plus reference TRBV5-1 and TRBJ2-3, the full variable domain is KAGVTQTPRYLIKTRGQQVTLSCSPISGHRSVSWYQQTPGQGLQFLFEYFSETQRNKGNFPGRFSGRQFSNSRSEMNVSTLELGDSALYLCASSPGGLAGGTDTQYFGPGTRLTVL.

This chain connects TRBV7-2 to TRBJ2-2; D not resolved. The CDR3 has 12 amino acids. Trimming pared 2 bases from V and 6 bases from J, leaving 4 bases between. Germline V gene lookup returns CDR1 SGHTA and CDR2 FQGNSA. CDR3 region: CASSLLAGELFF. The CDR3 bases are TGTGCCAGCAGCTTACTAGCCGGGGAGCTGTTTTTT.

The genes are TRBV19 and TRBJ2-3, with D possibly being TRBD1 or TRBD2 (5 bases each). CDR1 is LNHDA, CDR2 SQIVND, per germline (reference sequence). The CDR3 consists of 15 residues. Trimming cost V 10 bases and J 3 bases, with 20 bases left between them. The CDR3 reads CATSRDERITDTQYF. The CDR3 DNA sequence: TGTGCCACAAGCAGGGACGAGAGGATTACAGATACGCAGTATTTT. Based on the CDR3 plus reference TRBV19 and TRBJ2-3, the full variable domain is DGGITQSPKYLFRKEGQNVTLSCEQNLNHDAMYWYRQDPGQGLRLIYYSQIVNDFQKGDIAEGYSVSREKKESFPLTVTSAQKNPTAFYLCATSRDERITDTQYFGPGTRLTVL.

Here the CDR3 reads CASSYGNVYEQYF. The CDR3 nucleotides read TGTGCCAGCAGCTACGGGAACGTCTACGAGCAGTACTTC. The chain has TRBV7-9 and TRBJ2-7; possibly TRBD2 for D (5 bases). Germline CDR1 and CDR2: SEHNR and FQNEAQ (reference sequence). The CDR3 has 13 residues. V lost 4 bases and J 3 bases, leaving 10 bases between the germline ends.

This clone was detected a few times. The rearrangement links TRBV10-2 to TRBJ2-3; no clear D. Per germline, CDR1 WSHSY and CDR2 SAAADI. V dropped 6 bases and J dropped 2 bases, with 9 bases sitting between them. The CDR3 contains 13 residues. The CDR3 reads CASRVGLTDTQYF. The CDR3 DNA reads as TGCGCCAGCAGAGTTGGGCTCACAGATACGCAGTATTTT.

The chain carries TRBV18 and TRBJ1-2; maybe TRBD1 (6 bases). The CDR3 length is 15 residues. The V end lost 3 bases, the J end lost 3 bases, and 14 bases lay between the germline ends. Germline V CDR1 and CDR2: KGHSH, LQKENI. CDR3 in DNA: TGTGCCAGCTCACCGAATCCAGGGGACTACTATGGCTACACCTTC. This encodes CASSPNPGDYYGYTF.

This clone was observed a single time. The chain uses TRBV19 and TRBJ2-6; TRBD1 matches 8 bases. The V gene's germline CDR1 is LNHDA and CDR2 SQIVND (reference sequence). Unmatched junction bases numbered 5, after V lost 8 bases and J lost 2 bases. This CDR3 has 15 residues. The CDR3 is CASSNRGTGANVLTF. The CDR3 DNA sequence: TGTGCCAGTTCAAACAGGGGGACTGGGGCCAACGTCCTGACTTTC.

The V call is TRBV7-6, the J call TRBJ1-1; TRBD1 matches at 10 bases. Germline values: CDR1 SGHVS, CDR2 FNYEAQ. This CDR3 has 15 residues. V was clipped by 0 bases and J by 12 bases; unmatched bases: 10. The DNA for the CDR3 is TGTGCCAGCAGCTTAGCGCCTGCGGGACAGGGGAGGACTTTCTTT. It specifies CASSLAPAGQGRTFF.

The rearrangement uses TRBV7-9 and TRBJ2-1, with D uncertain. Germline lookup yields CDR1 SEHNR and CDR2 FQNEAQ (reference sequence). Trimming removed 3 bases from V and 8 bases from J, with 8 bases in between. The CDR3 is 12 amino acids. This chain's CDR3 is CASSFRSYEQFF. CDR3 nucleotides: TGTGCCAGCAGCTTCCGCTCTTATGAGCAGTTCTTC. The full variable domain, rest sourced from reference TRBV7-9 and TRBJ2-1, is DTGVSQNPRHKITKRGQNVTFRCDPISEHNRLYWYRQTLGQGPEFLTYFQNEAQLEKSRLLSDRFSAERPKGSFSTLEIQRTEQGDSAMYLCASSFRSYEQFFGPGTRLTVL.